The TCR beta chain under discussion was sequenced for a study of T cell repertoires in cytomegalovirus infection. Study-wide results and limits: CMV-specific TCR beta clonotypes restricted by HLA-C dominated the ex vivo response.

Each CDR3 protein gets one entry after TCRdb re-called the reads with MiXCR. The table has around 500,000 distinct CDR3 sequences, about 42% seen once; the top ten hold 35% to 50%. As to this clonotype: Antigen unknown.

Germline V lookup: CDR1 SEHNR, CDR2 FQNEAQ (reference sequence). The CDR3 length is 12 residues. V was trimmed by 3 bases and J by 10 bases, leaving 10 bases between them. The genes are TRBV7-9 and TRBJ2-1; D gene ambiguous. Sample: cultured PBMCs, taken from culture after CMV antigen stimulation. The receptor was derived from a human donor in good health (CMV status not recorded). Some clones in this sample may be carry-over from other donors' samples. In DNA, the CDR3 is TGTGCCAGCAGCTTTACGAACTGGGAGCAGTTCTTC. Residues: CASSFTNWEQFF. Looking up the rest from reference TRBV7-9 and TRBJ2-1 gives the full variable domain: DTGVSQNPRHKITKRGQNVTFRCDPISEHNRLYWYRQTLGQGPEFLTYFQNEAQLEKSRLLSDRFSAERPKGSFSTLEIQRTEQGDSAMYLCASSFTNWEQFFGPGTRLTVL.